This TCR beta chain was identified in a study of cytomegalovirus exposure and HLA in healthy donors. Study findings and constraints: About 87% or about 30% of the time was how often most TCR beta V segments were productive, according to an earlier analysis. Follow-up analysis later connected one missense variant in DCLRE1C with trimming of TCR beta V- and J-genes.

Concerning this clone itself: As yet, its antigen is unknown.

PCR was performed using 60 Vbeta and 13 Jbeta primers. The method was immunoSEQ multiplex PCR; TCRdb's version includes in-frame clones alone and lacks a portion of them. The sample holds 150,000 to 200,000 clones, just over 75% seen once. V was trimmed by 9 bases and J by 0 bases, leaving 5 bases between them. CDR3 length equals 11 residues. Germline CDR1 MDHEN, CDR2 SYDVKM. V and J are TRBV28 and TRBJ1-1; D gene unclear. The receptor was isolated from a woman aged 40 to 50 in good health and CMV-seronegative. Specimen: PBMCs. CDR3 loop: CASTLNTEAFF. The CDR3 DNA is TGTGCCAGTACACTGAACACTGAAGCTTTCTTT.